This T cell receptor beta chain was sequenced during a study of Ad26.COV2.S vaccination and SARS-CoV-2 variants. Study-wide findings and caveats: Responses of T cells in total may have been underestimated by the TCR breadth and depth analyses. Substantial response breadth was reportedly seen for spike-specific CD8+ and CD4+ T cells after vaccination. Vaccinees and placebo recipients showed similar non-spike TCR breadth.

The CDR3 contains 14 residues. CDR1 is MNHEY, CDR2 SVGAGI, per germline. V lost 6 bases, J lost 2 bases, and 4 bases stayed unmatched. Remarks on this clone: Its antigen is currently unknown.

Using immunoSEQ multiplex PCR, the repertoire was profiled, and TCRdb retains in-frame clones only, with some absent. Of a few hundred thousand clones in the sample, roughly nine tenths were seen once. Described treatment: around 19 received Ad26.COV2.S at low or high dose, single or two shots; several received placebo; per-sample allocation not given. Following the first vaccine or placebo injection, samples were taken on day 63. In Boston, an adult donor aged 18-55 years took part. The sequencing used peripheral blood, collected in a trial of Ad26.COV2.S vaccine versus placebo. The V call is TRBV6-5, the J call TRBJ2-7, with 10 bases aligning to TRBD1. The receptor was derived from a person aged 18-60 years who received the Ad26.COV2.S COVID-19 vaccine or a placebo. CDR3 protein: CASSRTGGPYEQYV. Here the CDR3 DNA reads TGTGCCAGCAGCCGGACAGGGGGGCCCTACGAGCAGTACGTC.